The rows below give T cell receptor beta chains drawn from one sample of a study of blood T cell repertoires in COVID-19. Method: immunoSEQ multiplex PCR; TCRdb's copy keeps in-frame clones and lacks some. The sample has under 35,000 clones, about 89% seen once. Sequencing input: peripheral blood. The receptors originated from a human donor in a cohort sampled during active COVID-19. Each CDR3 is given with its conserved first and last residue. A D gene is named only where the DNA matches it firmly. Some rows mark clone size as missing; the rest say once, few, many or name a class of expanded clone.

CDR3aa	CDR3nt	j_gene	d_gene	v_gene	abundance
CASSYITGSGQEQYF	TGTGCCAGCAGCTACATCACAGGGAGCGGCCAAGAGCAGTACTTC	TRBJ2-7	.	TRBV11-2	.
CATSDAGTGGPYEQYF	TGTGCCACCAGTGACGCCGGGACAGGGGGCCCCTACGAGCAGTACTTC	TRBJ2-7	TRBD1	TRBV24-1	.
CASSLRGSGQGARTEAFF	TGTGCCAGCAGTTTAAGGGGCTCCGGACAGGGGGCGCGCACTGAAGCTTTCTTT	TRBJ1-1	TRBD1	TRBV27	.
CASSRGAGIGGTEAFF	TGTGCCAGCAGCCGGGGGGCTGGGATAGGGGGCACTGAAGCTTTCTTT	TRBJ1-1	.	TRBV6-4	.
CASSHRDRPYEQYF	TGTGCCAGCAGCCACAGGGACAGACCCTACGAGCAGTACTTC	TRBJ2-7	TRBD1	TRBV11-1	.
CASSSLQGAPSYPEAFF	TGTGCCAGCAGCTCCCTCCAGGGGGCCCCCTCCTACCCTGAAGCTTTCTTT	TRBJ1-1	TRBD1	TRBV28	.
CASNPSGVTDTQYF	TGTGCCAGCAACCCCTCGGGAGTCACAGATACGCAGTATTTT	TRBJ2-3	.	TRBV11-2	.
CASSPGGQGIGYEQYF	TGCGCCAGCAGCCCCGGCGGACAGGGGATCGGGTACGAGCAGTACTTC	TRBJ2-7	TRBD1	TRBV5-1	.
CASSVLMNTEAFF	TGTGCCAGCAGCGTACTTATGAACACTGAAGCTTTCTTT	TRBJ1-1	.	TRBV9	.
CASRPWRGEANEQFF	TGTGCCAGCAGACCTTGGCGGGGGGAAGCCAATGAGCAGTTCTTC	TRBJ2-1	TRBD2	TRBV7-6	once
CASSPSRGGGNQPQHF	TGTGCCAGCTCACCATCTAGGGGGGGTGGCAATCAGCCCCAGCATTTT	TRBJ1-5	.	TRBV18	.
CASSYLGGSPLHF	TGCGCCAGCAGCTACCTCGGAGGATCACCCCTCCACTTT	TRBJ1-6	.	TRBV5-1	once
CASSITGSITYEQYF	TGTGCCAGTAGTATTACAGGGTCCATAACCTACGAGCAGTACTTC	TRBJ2-7	.	TRBV19	.
CASSYQGQRGEPQHF	TGTGCCAGCAGTTACCAGGGACAGCGTGGGGAGCCCCAGCATTTT	TRBJ1-5	TRBD1	TRBV6-6	.
CASSFNTGELFF	TGTGCCAGCAGCTTCAATACCGGGGAGCTGTTTTTT	TRBJ2-2	.	TRBV5-8	.